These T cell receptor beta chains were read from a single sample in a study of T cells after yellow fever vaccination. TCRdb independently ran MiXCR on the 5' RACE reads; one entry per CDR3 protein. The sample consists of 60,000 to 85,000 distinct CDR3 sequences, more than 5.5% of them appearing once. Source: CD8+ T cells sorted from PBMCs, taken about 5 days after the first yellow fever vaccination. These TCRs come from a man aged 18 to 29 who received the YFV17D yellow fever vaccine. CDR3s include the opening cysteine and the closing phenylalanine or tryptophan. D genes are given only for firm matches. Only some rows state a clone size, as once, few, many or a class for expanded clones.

TGTGCCAGCAGCCCTGGCGCTGCCTACAATGAGCAGTTCTTC CASSPGAAYNEQFF TRBV5-6 . TRBJ2-1 .
TGTGCCAGCAAGACAGGGATAAACTCTGGAAACACCATATATTTT CASKTGINSGNTIYF TRBV27 few TRBJ1-3 TRBD1
TGTGCCAGCAGCTTAGGAGGCGGGGTGGGCACCGGGGAGCTGTTTTTT CASSLGGGVGTGELFF TRBV7-8 many TRBJ2-2 .
TGTGCCATCAGCCTTAGCGGGGAGCGCACAGATACGCAGTATTTT CAISLSGERTDTQYF TRBV10-3 . TRBJ2-3 TRBD2
TGCGCCAGCAGCCAAGAGCCCGGGGAGCTGTTTTTT CASSQEPGELFF TRBV4-3 many TRBJ2-2 .
TGTGCCATCAGGGACAGGGCCGAAACGGGCAATTCACCCCTCCACTTT CAIRDRAETGNSPLHF TRBV10-3 many TRBJ1-6 TRBD1
TGTGCCAGTAGTCTGGGACTCCCCCGTCTGAGCACTTACAATGAGCAGTTCTTC CASSLGLPRLSTYNEQFF TRBV19 . TRBJ2-1 .
TGCAGTGCTAGAGATGCCACAGGGAACATTCAGTACTTC CSARDATGNIQYF TRBV20-1 few TRBJ2-4 .
TGTGCCAGCAGTTACGGGAATGAGCAGTTCTTC CASSYGNEQFF TRBV6-5 many TRBJ2-1 .
TGTGCCAGCAGTTACAAGGGGGGGCCCACCGGGGAGCTGTTTTTT CASSYKGGPTGELFF TRBV6-2/TRBV6-3 few TRBJ2-2 .